This T cell receptor (beta chain) was recorded in a study of response to subunit inactivated influenza vaccine. Findings and limits, study-wide: Each seasonal influenza vaccination, the authors suggested, recruits few new T cells.

Trimming took 2 bases from V and 1 from J, leaving 12 bases between them. Germline assignment: CDR1 WSHSY and CDR2 SAAADI. The CDR3 has 16 amino acids. There are a few counts of this clonotype. Its antigen is undetermined. TCRdb analysed the RT-PCR reads with MiXCR anew, one entry per CDR3 protein. Found here are roughly 160,000 distinct CDR3 sequences, approximately 12% of them singletons; the top ten hold approximately 35%. The chain links TRBV10-2 to TRBJ2-1; D uncertain. Sequences were derived from CD8+ T cells sorted from PBMCs, sampled around 25 months after vaccination. The receptor was derived from a man between 50 and 75 years old who received an inactivated influenza vaccine. CDR3 bases: TGCGCCAGCAGTGAGACCAAGGGTAGGTCCTACAATGAGCAGTTCTTC. This gives the protein CASSETKGRSYNEQFF.